This T cell receptor (beta chain) came from a study of spatial heterogeneity in lung cancer (dated by TCRdb to between 2018 and 2021). About the full investigation: The donors were 70 or so patients from the lung TRACERx cohort who had early-stage, untreated non-small cell lung cancer. In non-small cell lung cancer, the study made a quantitative comparison of TCR alpha and beta repertoires among multiple tumor regions, matched nontumor lung and blood. In the raw uncorrected reads, each unique combination of TCR and UMI appeared more than ten times on average. Beta-chain transcripts were consistently detected in greater numbers than alpha-chain transcripts, which likely reflected higher beta-chain transcript abundance. Nonsynonymous mutation counts, determined by whole-exome sequencing of tumor tissue, were related to TCR repertoire features. At surgery, 200 or so tumor regions, 64 matched nontumor lung samples and 56 PBMC samples were TCR-sequenced for both alpha and beta chains. Follow-up PBMC samples were sequenced whenever available, with the median time to follow-up being about two years after resection.

Results the study describes overall, beyond this receptor: Comparisons of baseline and follow-up blood repertoires included only around 13 patients. Ubiquitous expanded tumor TCRs showed up in blood more often at tumor resection than at routine follow-up. Confirming at a functional level the hypothesis that regional TCRs recognize regional mutations was considered to require additional single-cell paired TCR alpha and beta sequencing.

The CDR3 covers 18 residues, taking in both the cysteine and the phenylalanine. The retained sequence is limited to the CDR3, 54 bases, with the frame set at the first base. Cut back by 3 bases and 0 bases, the V and J ends lie 17 bases apart. Notes on this clonotype: The antigen it binds to is not known. Per-nucleotide qualities are absent, and no much larger clonotype sits a single base away.

Receptor amplification or capture employed 5' RACE. Sequencing took place on a NextSeq 500. In the TCR library protocol, a unique molecular identifier was attached to each TCR cDNA molecule so that PCR and sequencing errors could be corrected. In the paper's pipeline: Decombinator tools were used for TCR identification, UMI-based error correction and CDR3 extraction. Expanded TCRs were defined as those above a frequency of 2 per 1,000, corresponding to the top 1% of the tumor frequency distribution. Renyi diversity was calculated using the R vegan package after each repertoire was subsampled 100 times to 5,000 TCRs. CDR3 similarity networks were constructed using string-kernel similarity of amino acid triplets, with links drawn between CDR3s whose pairwise similarity was above 0.82. TCRdb reprocessing: public reads trimmed at Q25 with fastp, clones called with MiXCR, in-frame beta chains kept. Every distinct CDR3 protein forms one entry, paired with its most common genes and DNA. The V and J calls were not made by the authors but by TCRdb's processing. This sample comprises roughly 110,000 distinct CDR3 sequences, about a tenth of them detected only once. Approximately 25% of the sample is held by the ten biggest clonotypes.

Explained via the paper, the time point label denotes: blood at routine non-recurrence follow-up after resection. Whole RNA extracted from tumor and nontumor lung tissue, or from cryopreserved PBMC samples, was used for TCR sequencing without cell sorting. Only patients with enough RNA available from two or more tumor regions were chosen for TCR sequencing. The receptor was isolated from a female donor with early-stage non-small cell lung cancer. Sequencing was performed on PBMCs, taken at follow-up. The receptor chain draws on TRBV23-1 and TRBJ1-4; the D gene lacks a confident call. TRBV23-1 is labeled an ORF, and its function is uncertain. The sequenced DNA: TGCGCCAGCAGTCACCCCCCGGTCTGGGGATCAACTAATGAAAAACTGTTTTTT. The translation is CASSHPPVWGSTNEKLFF.